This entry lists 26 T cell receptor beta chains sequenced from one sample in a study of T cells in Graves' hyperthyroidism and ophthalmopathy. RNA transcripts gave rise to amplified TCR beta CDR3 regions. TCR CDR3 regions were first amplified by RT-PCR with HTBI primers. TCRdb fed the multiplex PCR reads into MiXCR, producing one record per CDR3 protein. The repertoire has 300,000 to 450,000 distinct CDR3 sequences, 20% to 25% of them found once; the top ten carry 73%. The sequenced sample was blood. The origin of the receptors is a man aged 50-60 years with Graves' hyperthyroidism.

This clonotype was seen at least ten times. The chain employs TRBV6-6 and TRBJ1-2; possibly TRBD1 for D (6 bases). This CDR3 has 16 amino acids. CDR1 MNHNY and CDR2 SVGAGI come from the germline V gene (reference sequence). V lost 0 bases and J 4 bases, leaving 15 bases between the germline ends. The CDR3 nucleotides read TGTGCCAGCAGTTACTCGAGGGGGGATATTGGCTATGGCTACACCTTC. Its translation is CASSYSRGDIGYGYTF.

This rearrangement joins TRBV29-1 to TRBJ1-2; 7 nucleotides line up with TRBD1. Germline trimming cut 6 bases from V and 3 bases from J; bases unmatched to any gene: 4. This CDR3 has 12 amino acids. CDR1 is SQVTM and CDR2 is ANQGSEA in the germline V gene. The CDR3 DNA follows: TGCAGCGTGCGGACAGGCGACTATGGCTACACCTTC. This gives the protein CSVRTGDYGYTF.

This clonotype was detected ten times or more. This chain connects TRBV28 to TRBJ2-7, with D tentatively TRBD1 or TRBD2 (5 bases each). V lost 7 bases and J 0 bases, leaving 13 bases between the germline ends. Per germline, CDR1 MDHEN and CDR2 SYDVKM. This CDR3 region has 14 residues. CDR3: CASKPVGVSYEQYF. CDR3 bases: TGTGCCAGCAAGCCGGTGGGGGTCTCCTACGAGCAGTACTTC.

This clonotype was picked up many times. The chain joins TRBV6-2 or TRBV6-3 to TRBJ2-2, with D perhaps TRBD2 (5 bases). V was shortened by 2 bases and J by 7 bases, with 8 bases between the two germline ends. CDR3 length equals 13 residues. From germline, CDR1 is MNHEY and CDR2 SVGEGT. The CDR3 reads CASSYNGDGELFF. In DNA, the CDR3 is TGTGCCAGCAGTTACAACGGGGACGGGGAGCTGTTTTTT.

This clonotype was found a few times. CDR3 nucleotide sequence: TGCGCCAGCAGCTTTGGAGGGTTCACAGATACGCAGTATTTT. Protein sequence: CASSFGGFTDTQYF. The chain carries TRBV5-1 and TRBJ2-3, with a weak D call TRBD2 (6 bases). Germline loops: CDR1 SGHRS, CDR2 YFSETQ. The CDR3 totals 14 residues. Trimming took 2 bases from V and 2 from J, leaving 9 bases between them.

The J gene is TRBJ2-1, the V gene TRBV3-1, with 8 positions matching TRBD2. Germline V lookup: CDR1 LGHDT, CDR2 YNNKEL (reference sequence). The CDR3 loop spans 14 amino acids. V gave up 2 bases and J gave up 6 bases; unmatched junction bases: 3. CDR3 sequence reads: CASSQSGSFNEQFF. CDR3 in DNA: TGTGCCAGCAGCCAAAGCGGGAGTTTCAATGAGCAGTTCTTC.

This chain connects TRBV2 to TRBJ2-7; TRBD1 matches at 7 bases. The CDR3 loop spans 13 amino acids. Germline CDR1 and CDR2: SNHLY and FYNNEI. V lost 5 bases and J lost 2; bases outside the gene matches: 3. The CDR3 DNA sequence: TGTGCCAGCAGTCGACAGGGAACCTACGAGCAGTACTTC. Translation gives CASSRQGTYEQYF.

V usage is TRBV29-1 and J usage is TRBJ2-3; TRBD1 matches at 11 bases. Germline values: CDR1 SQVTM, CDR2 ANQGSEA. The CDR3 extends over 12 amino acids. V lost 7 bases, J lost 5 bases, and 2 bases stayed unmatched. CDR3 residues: CSAGTGGDTQYF. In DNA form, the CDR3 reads TGCAGCGCCGGGACAGGGGGAGATACGCAGTATTTT.

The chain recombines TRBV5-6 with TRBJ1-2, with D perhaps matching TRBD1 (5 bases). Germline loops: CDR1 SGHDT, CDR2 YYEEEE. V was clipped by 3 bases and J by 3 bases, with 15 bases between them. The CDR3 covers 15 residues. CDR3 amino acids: CASSYETGGDYGYTF. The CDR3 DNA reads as TGTGCCAGCAGCTACGAGACGGGGGGGGACTATGGCTACACCTTC.

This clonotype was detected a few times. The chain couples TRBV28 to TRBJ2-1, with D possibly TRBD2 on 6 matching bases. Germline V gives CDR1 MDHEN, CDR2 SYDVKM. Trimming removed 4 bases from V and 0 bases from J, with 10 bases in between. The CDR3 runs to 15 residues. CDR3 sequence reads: CASSSVAASYNEQFF. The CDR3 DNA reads TGTGCCAGCAGTTCAGTAGCGGCCTCCTACAATGAGCAGTTCTTC.

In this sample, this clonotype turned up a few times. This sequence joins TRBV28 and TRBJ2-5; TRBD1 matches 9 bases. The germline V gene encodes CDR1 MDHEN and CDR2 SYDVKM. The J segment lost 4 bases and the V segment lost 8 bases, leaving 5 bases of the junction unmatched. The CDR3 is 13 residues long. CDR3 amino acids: CASWTGVGETQYF. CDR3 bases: TGTGCCAGCTGGACAGGGGTGGGAGAGACCCAGTACTTC.

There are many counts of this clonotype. The CDR3 protein is CASSLAGRNTQYF. CDR3 sequence (DNA): TGTGCCAGCAGCTTAGCGGGAAGGAATACGCAGTATTTT. This chain joins TRBV11-1 and TRBJ2-3; D gene ambiguous. This CDR3 is built from 13 residues. The V and J ends lost 0 bases and 7 bases respectively, with 8 bases between them. Per the germline V gene, CDR1 is SGHAT and CDR2 is FQDESV (reference sequence).

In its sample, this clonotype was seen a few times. CDR3 in amino acids: CASRMANEQFF. The CDR3, as DNA: TGCGCCAGCAGGATGGCCAATGAGCAGTTCTTC. The chain employs TRBV5-1 and TRBJ2-1; D remains ambiguous. The CDR3 extends over 11 amino acids. V was shortened by 5 bases and J by 6 bases, with 6 bases between the two germline ends. Germline CDR1 and CDR2: SGHRS and YFSETQ.

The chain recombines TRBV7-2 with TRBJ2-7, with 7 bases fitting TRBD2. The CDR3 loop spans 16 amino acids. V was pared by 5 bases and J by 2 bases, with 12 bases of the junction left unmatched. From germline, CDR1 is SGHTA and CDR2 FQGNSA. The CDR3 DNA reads TGTGCCAGCAGCCTAACGGTCGGGCTAGCGGCCTACGAGCAGTACTTC. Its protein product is CASSLTVGLAAYEQYF. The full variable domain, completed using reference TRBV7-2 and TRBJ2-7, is GAGVSQSPSNKVTEKGKDVELRCDPISGHTALYWYRQSLGQGLEFLIYFQGNSAPDKSGLPSDRFSAERTGGSVSTLTIQRTQQEDSAVYLCASSLTVGLAAYEQYFGPGTRLTVT.

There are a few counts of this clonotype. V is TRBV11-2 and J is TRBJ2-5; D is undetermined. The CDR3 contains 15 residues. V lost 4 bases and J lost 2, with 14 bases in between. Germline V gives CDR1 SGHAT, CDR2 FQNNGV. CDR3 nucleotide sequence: TGTGCCAGCAGCTACAGTGCAGCCGCGCAAGAGACCCAGTACTTC. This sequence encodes CASSYSAAAQETQYF.

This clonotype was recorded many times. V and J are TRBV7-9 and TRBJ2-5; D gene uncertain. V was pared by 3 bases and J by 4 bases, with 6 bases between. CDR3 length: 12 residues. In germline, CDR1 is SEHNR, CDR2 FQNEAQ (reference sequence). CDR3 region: CASSFDGETQYF. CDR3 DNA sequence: TGTGCCAGCAGCTTCGATGGAGAGACCCAGTACTTC.

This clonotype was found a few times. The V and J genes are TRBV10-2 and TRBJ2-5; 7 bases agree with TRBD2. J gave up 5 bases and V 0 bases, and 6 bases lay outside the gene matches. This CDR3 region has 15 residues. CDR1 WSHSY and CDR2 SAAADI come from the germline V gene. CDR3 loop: CASSESWGGEETQYF. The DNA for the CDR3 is TGCGCCAGCAGTGAGTCGTGGGGGGGTGAGGAGACCCAGTACTTC.

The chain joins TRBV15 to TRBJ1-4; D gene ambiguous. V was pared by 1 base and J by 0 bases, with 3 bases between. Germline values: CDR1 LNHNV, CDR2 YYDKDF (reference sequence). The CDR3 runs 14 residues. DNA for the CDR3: TGTGCCACCAGCAGAGGGACAACTAATGAAAAACTGTTTTTT. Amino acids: CATSRGTTNEKLFF.

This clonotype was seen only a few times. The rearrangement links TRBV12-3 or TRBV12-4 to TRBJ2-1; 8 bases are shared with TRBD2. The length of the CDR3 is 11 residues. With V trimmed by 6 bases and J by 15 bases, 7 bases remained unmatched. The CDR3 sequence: CASRGTRGLFF. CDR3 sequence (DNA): TGTGCCAGCAGGGGGACTAGGGGCCTGTTCTTC.

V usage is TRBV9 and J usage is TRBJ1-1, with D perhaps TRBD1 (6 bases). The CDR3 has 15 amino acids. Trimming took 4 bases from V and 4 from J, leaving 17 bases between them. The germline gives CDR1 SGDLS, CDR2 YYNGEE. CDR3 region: CASSMGGPTGTEAFF. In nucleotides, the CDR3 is TGTGCCAGCAGCATGGGGGGCCCGACGGGCACTGAAGCTTTCTTT.

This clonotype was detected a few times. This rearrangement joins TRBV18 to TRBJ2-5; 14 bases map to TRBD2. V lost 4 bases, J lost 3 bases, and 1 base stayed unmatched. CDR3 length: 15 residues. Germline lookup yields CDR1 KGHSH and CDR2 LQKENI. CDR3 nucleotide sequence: TGTGCCAGCTCACGACTAGCGGGAGGGAAAGAGACCCAGTACTTC. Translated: CASSRLAGGKETQYF.

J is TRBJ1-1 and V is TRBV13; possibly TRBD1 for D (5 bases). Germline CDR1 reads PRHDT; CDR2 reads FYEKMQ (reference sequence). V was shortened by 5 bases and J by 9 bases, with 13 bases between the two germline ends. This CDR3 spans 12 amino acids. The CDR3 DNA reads TGTGCCAGCAGCCCCGGGACGGAGAAAGCTTTCTTT. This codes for CASSPGTEKAFF.

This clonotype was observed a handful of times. CDR3 loop: CASSEPTGLSYGYTF. CDR3 nucleotides: TGTGCCAGCAGTGAACCCACAGGGCTCAGCTATGGCTACACCTTC. V is TRBV6-1 and J is TRBJ1-2, with TRBD1 as a possible D gene (6 bases). Germline assignment: CDR1 MNHNS and CDR2 SASEGT. This CDR3 contains 15 residues. V shed 2 bases and J shed 4 bases, with 14 bases lying between them.

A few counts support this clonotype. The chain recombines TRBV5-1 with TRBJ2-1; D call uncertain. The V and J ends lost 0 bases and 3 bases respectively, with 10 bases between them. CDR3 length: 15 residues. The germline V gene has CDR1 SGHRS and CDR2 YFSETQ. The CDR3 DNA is TGCGCCAGCAGCTTGGATCTTGAGATCTACAATGAGCAGTTCTTC. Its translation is CASSLDLEIYNEQFF.

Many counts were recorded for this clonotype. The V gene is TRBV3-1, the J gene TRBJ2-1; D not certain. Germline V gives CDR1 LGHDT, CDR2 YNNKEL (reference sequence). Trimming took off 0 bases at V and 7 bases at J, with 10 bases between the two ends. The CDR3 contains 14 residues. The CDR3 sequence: CASSQDPWMNEQFF. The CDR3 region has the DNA TGTGCCAGCAGCCAAGACCCGTGGATGAATGAGCAGTTCTTC.

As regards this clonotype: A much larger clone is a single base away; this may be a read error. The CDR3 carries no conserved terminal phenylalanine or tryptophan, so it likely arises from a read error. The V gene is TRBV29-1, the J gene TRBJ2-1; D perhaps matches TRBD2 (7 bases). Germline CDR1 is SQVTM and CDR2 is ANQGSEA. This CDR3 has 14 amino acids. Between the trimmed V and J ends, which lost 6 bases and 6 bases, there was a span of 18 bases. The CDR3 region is CSVSGAGVTNEQFL. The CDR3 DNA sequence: TGCAGCGTGTCGGGGGCGGGAGTTACCAATGAGCAGTTCCTC.